Each of the 19 T cell receptor beta chains below was sequenced from the same sample in a study of neurological immune-mediated disorders. TCRdb processed the 5' RACE reads anew with MiXCR; each CDR3 protein has one entry. The sample holds about 55,000 distinct CDR3 sequences, approximately 4% seen once. Sequencing used PBMCs. All receptors derive from a man aged 50 to 59 with multiple sclerosis.

Many counts were recorded for this clonotype. The rearrangement joins TRBV29-1 to TRBJ2-1; TRBD2 might be the D (5 bases). V was trimmed by 7 bases and J by 2 bases, leaving 12 bases between them. This CDR3 has 13 residues. From germline, CDR1 is SQVTM and CDR2 ANQGSEA. CDR3 DNA sequence: TGCAGCGGAAGAGGGTCGGCCTACAATGAGCAGTTCTTC. Its protein product is CSGRGSAYNEQFF.

This rearrangement joins TRBV30 to TRBJ2-7, with unresolved D. There are 11 residues in the CDR3. Between the trimmed V and J ends, which lost 5 bases and 5 bases, there was a span of 10 bases. The germline gives CDR1 GTSNPN, CDR2 SVGIG (reference sequence). The CDR3: CAWDSSHEQYF. The CDR3 DNA follows: TGTGCCTGGGACTCGTCCCACGAGCAGTACTTC. Full variable domain (remainder filled in from reference TRBV30 and TRBJ2-7): SQTIHQWPATLVQPVGSPLSLECTVEGTSNPNLYWYRQAAGRGLQLLFYSVGIGQISSEVPQNLSASRPQDRQFILSSKKLLLSDSGFYLCAWDSSHEQYFGPGTRLTVT.

This clonotype was picked up many times. The chain uses TRBV6-5 and TRBJ1-1, with D perhaps TRBD1 (6 bases). V lost 0 bases and J 4 bases, leaving 9 bases between the germline ends. Germline-derived CDR1 and CDR2 are MNHEY and SVGAGI. The CDR3 covers 14 residues. The CDR3 nucleotides read TGTGCCAGCAGTTACTCAGGGGGTGGCACTGAAGCTTTCTTT. This gives the protein CASSYSGGGTEAFF.

This clonotype has ten or more counts. This chain joins TRBV5-1 and TRBJ2-4, with TRBD1 as a possible D gene (6 bases). This CDR3 has 16 residues. Germline lookup yields CDR1 SGHRS and CDR2 YFSETQ. The germline V and J ends were trimmed by 4 bases and 4 bases, with 18 bases remaining between them. The CDR3, as DNA: TGCGCCAGCAGCCCCGCCAGCTGGACAGATAAAAACATTCAGTACTTC. Protein: CASSPASWTDKNIQYF.

This clonotype appeared many times. The rearrangement uses TRBV6-5 and TRBJ2-2; no firm D call. This CDR3 region has 14 residues. Germline V gene data show CDR1 as MNHEY and CDR2 as SVGAGI. Trimming stripped 0 bases from V and 6 bases from J, with 8 bases between. The chain's CDR3 is CASSYSVLAGELFF. The CDR3 region has the DNA TGTGCCAGCAGTTACTCAGTACTGGCCGGGGAGCTGTTTTTT.

This clonotype was recorded at least ten times. The V gene is TRBV14, the J gene TRBJ2-1; D tentatively reads TRBD1 or TRBD2 (5 bases each). Trimming pared 0 bases from V and 0 bases from J, leaving 15 bases between. CDR3 size: 18 residues. The germline CDR1 and CDR2 sequences are SGHDN and FVKESK. CDR3 sequence (DNA): TGTGCCAGCAGCCAAGAGAGGGACGTAAACCCCTCCTACAATGAGCAGTTCTTC. Protein: CASSQERDVNPSYNEQFF.

The table lists this clonotype with many counts. A much larger clonotype is one base distant, so this may be a read error. The chain carries TRBV7-2 and TRBJ2-1; 7 positions agree with TRBD2. CDR1 is SGHTA, CDR2 FQGNSA, per germline. The CDR3 has 16 residues. V was pared by 6 bases and J by 2 bases, with 10 bases of the junction left unmatched. The chain's CDR3 is CASRRLGGTTYNEQFF. The DNA of the CDR3 is TGTGCCAGCAGACGCCTCGGGGGGACCACCTACAATGAGCAGTTCTTC. Supplemented by reference TRBV7-2 and TRBJ2-1, the full variable domain reads GAGVSQSPSNKVTEKGKDVELRCDPISGHTALYWYRQSLGQGLEFLIYFQGNSAPDKSGLPSDRFSAERTGGSVSTLTIQRTQQEDSAVYLCASRRLGGTTYNEQFFGPGTRLTVL.

This clonotype was counted at least ten times. A read error is possible here, since a much larger clone lies one base away. The chain has TRBV7-2 and TRBJ2-6; TRBD1 is a possible D gene (6 bases). Germline V gives CDR1 SGHTA, CDR2 FQGNSA. The CDR3 spans 16 residues. The DNA for the CDR3 is TGTGCCAGCAGCTTAGGTCCAGGGGCTGGGGCCAAAGTCCTGACTTTC. This translates into CASSLGPGAGAKVLTF.

The table lists this clonotype with many counts. The chain has TRBV12-3 or TRBV12-4 and TRBJ2-1; 7 bases line up with TRBD2. The CDR3 loop spans 16 amino acids. The ends lost 4 bases at V and 0 bases at J; junction bases unmatched: 6. This CDR3 is CASSSLAASSYNEQFF. The CDR3 nucleotides read TGTGCCAGCAGTTCCCTAGCGGCCAGCTCCTACAATGAGCAGTTCTTC.

This clonotype was seen many times. The chain couples TRBV12-3 or TRBV12-4 to TRBJ2-3; 8 nucleotides line up with TRBD2. The CDR3 loop spans 16 amino acids. J lost 2 bases, V lost 5 bases, and 9 bases had no gene match. CDR3 coding DNA: TGTGCCAGCAGTGGTTTAGCGGGGCAGAACACAGATACGCAGTATTTT. This gives the protein CASSGLAGQNTDTQYF.

In its sample, this clonotype was seen many times. The V and J genes are TRBV4-1 and TRBJ2-1; TRBD1 is a possible D gene (6 bases). Germline V gives CDR1 MGHRA, CDR2 YSYEKL. With 2 bases removed from V and 5 bases from J, the gap between germline ends came to 13 bases. This CDR3 has 15 amino acids. This CDR3 is CASSQRGQTDNEQFF. The CDR3 DNA follows: TGCGCCAGCAGCCAAAGAGGACAGACAGACAATGAGCAGTTCTTC.

This clonotype was detected many times. V is TRBV7-8 and J is TRBJ2-7; D uncertain. Trimming removed 5 bases at V and 3 bases at J, with 11 bases between. This CDR3 has 13 residues. CDR1 and CDR2 (germline): SGHVS, FQNEAQ. The CDR3 spells CASSAPGHYEQYF. In DNA, the CDR3 is TGTGCCAGCAGCGCCCCGGGCCACTACGAGCAGTACTTC.

This clonotype was seen at least ten times. The gene calls are TRBV5-1 and TRBJ2-7; 12 nucleotides match TRBD2. The junction had 10 bases not matched to a gene; V was cut back by 4 bases and J by 5 bases. This CDR3 spans 16 amino acids. The germline gives CDR1 SGHRS, CDR2 YFSETQ. The CDR3 DNA reads TGCGCCAGCAGCGCCGGACTAGCGGGACGCGTTGACGAGCAGTACTTC. Protein product: CASSAGLAGRVDEQYF.

This clonotype was observed at least ten times. This chain links TRBV12-3 or TRBV12-4 with TRBJ1-2; tentatively, D is TRBD1 (6 bases). V was pared by 5 bases and J by 8 bases, with 18 bases between. The CDR3 is 14 residues long. DNA of the CDR3: TGTGCCAGCAGTCCGGGGGCCCCCGGTCGGGGCTACACCTTC. Its protein product is CASSPGAPGRGYTF.

This clonotype came up a few times. This rearrangement joins TRBV12-3 or TRBV12-4 to TRBJ1-4; no clear D. The length of the CDR3 is 15 residues. The V end was cut by 3 bases, the J end by 8 bases, with 16 bases between. CDR3 coding DNA: TGTGCCAGCAGTTTCGGGCGGGGTATGGGAGAAAAACTGTTTTTT. Amino acid sequence: CASSFGRGMGEKLFF.

This clonotype was counted at least ten times. V is TRBV5-1 and J is TRBJ2-7; 14 positions match TRBD2. The CDR3 is 19 amino acids. Looked up from germline, CDR1 is SGHRS and CDR2 is YFSETQ. After removal of 1 base from V and 2 bases from J, the junction contained 11 bases not matched to a gene. The CDR3 coding sequence is TGCGCCAGCAGCTTGAGACCCGGGACTAGCGGGGGAGAAACCTACGAGCAGTACTTC. Encoded protein: CASSLRPGTSGGETYEQYF.

The V gene is TRBV10-2, the J gene TRBJ2-3; no clear D gene. Trimming cost V 8 bases and J 0 bases, with 6 bases left between them. The CDR3 runs to 12 residues. Germline V CDR1 and CDR2: WSHSY, SAAADI. The CDR3, as DNA: TGCGCCAGCGGGGTTAGCACAGATACGCAGTATTTT. This translates into CASGVSTDTQYF.

This clonotype has a count of ten or more. This rearrangement joins TRBV25-1 to TRBJ1-6; 7 nucleotides agree with TRBD1. CDR1 is MGHDK, CDR2 SYGVNS, per germline. V was clipped by 2 bases and J by 5 bases; unmatched bases: 3. The CDR3 spans 15 residues. CDR3 in amino acids: CASSEQGGNNSPLHF. The CDR3, as DNA: TGTGCCAGCAGTGAACAGGGGGGGAATAATTCACCCCTCCACTTT.

The gene calls are TRBV28 and TRBJ2-7, with TRBD1 identical over 8 bases. Germline V gene sequence: CDR1 MDHEN, CDR2 SYDVKM. V gave up 3 bases and J gave up 4 bases; unmatched junction bases: 8. The CDR3 length is 15 residues. This CDR3 is CASSFGQGGPYEQYF. CDR3 bases: TGTGCCAGCAGTTTCGGACAGGGAGGTCCGTACGAGCAGTACTTC.